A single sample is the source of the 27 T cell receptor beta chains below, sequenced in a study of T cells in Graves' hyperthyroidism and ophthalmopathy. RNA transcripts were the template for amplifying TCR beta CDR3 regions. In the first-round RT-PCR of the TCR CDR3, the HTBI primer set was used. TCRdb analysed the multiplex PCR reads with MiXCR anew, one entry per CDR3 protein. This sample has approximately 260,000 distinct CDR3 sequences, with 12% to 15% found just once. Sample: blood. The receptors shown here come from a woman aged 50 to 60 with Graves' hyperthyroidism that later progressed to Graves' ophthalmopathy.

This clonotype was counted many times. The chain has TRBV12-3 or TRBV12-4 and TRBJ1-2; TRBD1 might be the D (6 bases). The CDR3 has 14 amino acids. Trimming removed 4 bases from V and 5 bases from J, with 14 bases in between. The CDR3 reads CASSSPPGEYGYTF. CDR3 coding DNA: TGTGCCAGCAGTTCCCCGCCAGGGGAGTATGGCTACACCTTC.

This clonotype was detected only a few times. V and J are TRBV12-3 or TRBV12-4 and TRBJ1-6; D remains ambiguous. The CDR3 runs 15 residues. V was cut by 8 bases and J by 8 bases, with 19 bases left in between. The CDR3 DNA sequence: TGTGCCAGCTCCCTGGGTGGGCCCGTACATTCACCCCTCCACTTT. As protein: CASSLGGPVHSPLHF.

Here the CDR3 reads CASSGLRETGELFF. In DNA form, the CDR3 reads TGTGCCAGTAGCGGTCTTAGGGAAACCGGGGAGCTGTTTTTT. This chain joins TRBV19 and TRBJ2-2; D unresolved. From germline, CDR1 is LNHDA and CDR2 SQIVND (reference sequence). Trimming cost V 6 bases and J 5 bases, with 13 bases left between them. The CDR3 sequence is 14 residues long. Based on the CDR3 plus reference TRBV19 and TRBJ2-2, the full variable domain is DGGITQSPKYLFRKEGQNVTLSCEQNLNHDAMYWYRQDPGQGLRLIYYSQIVNDFQKGDIAEGYSVSREKKESFPLTVTSAQKNPTAFYLCASSGLRETGELFFGEGSRLTVL.

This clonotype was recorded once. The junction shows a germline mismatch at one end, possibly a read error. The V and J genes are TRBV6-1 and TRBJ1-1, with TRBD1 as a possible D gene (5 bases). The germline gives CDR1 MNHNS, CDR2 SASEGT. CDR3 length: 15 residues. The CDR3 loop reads CASTSGGGVNTEVFF. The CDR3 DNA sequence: TGTGCCAGCACCTCAGGCGGGGGAGTGAACACTGAAGTTTTCTTT.

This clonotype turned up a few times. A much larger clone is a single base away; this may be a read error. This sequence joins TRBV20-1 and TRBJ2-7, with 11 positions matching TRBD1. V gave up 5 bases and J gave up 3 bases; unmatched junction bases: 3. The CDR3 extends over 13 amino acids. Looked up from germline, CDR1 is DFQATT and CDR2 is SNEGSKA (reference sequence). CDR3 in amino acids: CSAGGTGGYEQYF. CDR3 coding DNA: TGCAGTGCTGGAGGGACAGGGGGCTACGAGCAGTACTTC.

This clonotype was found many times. The CDR3: CASTEGGLHTEAFF. In nucleotides, the CDR3 is TGTGCCAGCACTGAGGGGGGCTTACACACTGAAGCTTTCTTT. The V call is TRBV2, the J call TRBJ1-1, with D possibly TRBD1 on 6 matching bases. The ends were cut back, 7 bases at V and 3 bases at J, with 15 bases in the middle. Germline V gene lookup returns CDR1 SNHLY and CDR2 FYNNEI. The CDR3 sequence is 14 residues long.

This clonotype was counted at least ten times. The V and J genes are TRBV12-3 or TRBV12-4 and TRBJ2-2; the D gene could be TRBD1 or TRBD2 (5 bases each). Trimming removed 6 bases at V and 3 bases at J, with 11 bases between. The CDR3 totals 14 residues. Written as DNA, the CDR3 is TGTGCCAGCAGCTGGGACCGCTACACCGGGGAGCTGTTTTTT. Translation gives CASSWDRYTGELFF.

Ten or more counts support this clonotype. The CDR3 sequence: CSAREGAWNTEAFF. CDR3 in DNA: TGCAGTGCTAGAGAGGGGGCTTGGAACACTGAAGCTTTCTTT. The chain uses TRBV20-1 and TRBJ1-1; D may be TRBD1 (6 bases). V lost 0 bases and J lost 1, with 9 bases in between. Germline-derived CDR1 and CDR2 are DFQATT and SNEGSKA (reference sequence). CDR3 size: 14 residues.

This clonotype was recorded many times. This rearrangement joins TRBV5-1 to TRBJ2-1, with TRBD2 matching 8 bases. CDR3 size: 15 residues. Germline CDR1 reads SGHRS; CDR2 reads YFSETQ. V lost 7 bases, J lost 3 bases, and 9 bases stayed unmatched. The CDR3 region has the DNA TGCGCCAGCGCTATCACTAGCGGCAGCTACAATGAGCAGTTCTTC. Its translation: CASAITSGSYNEQFF.

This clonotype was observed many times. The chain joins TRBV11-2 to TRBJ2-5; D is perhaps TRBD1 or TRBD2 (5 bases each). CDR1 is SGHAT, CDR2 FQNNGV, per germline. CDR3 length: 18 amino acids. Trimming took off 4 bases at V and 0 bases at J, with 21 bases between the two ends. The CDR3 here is CASSSGLAYKGNQETQYF. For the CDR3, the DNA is TGTGCCAGCAGCTCTGGCCTAGCATACAAGGGGAACCAAGAGACCCAGTACTTC.

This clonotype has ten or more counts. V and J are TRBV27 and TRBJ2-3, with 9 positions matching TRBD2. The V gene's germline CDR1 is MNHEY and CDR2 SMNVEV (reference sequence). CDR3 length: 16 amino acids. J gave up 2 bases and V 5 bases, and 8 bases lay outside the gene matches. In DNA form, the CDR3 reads TGTGCCAGCAGTCTTGGACTAGCGACAAACACAGATACGCAGTATTTT. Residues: CASSLGLATNTDTQYF.

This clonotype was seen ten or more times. DNA of the CDR3: TGTGCCACCAGTGATCCAGGGACTAGGGACATCCATGAGCAGTTCTTC. Residues: CATSDPGTRDIHEQFF. This chain connects TRBV24-1 to TRBJ2-1, with 8 bases that match TRBD2. The J segment lost 8 bases and the V segment lost 3 bases, leaving 11 bases of the junction unmatched. Germline CDR1 and CDR2: KGHDR and SFDVKD. The CDR3 extends over 16 amino acids.

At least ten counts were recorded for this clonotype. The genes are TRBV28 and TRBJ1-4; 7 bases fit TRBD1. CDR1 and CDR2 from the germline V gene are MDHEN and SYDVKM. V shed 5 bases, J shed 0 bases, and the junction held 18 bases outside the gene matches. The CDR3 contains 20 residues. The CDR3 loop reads CASSGDSTIVSLATNEKLFF. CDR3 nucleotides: TGTGCCAGCAGTGGGGACAGCACGATAGTCAGTCTTGCAACTAATGAAAAACTGTTTTTT.

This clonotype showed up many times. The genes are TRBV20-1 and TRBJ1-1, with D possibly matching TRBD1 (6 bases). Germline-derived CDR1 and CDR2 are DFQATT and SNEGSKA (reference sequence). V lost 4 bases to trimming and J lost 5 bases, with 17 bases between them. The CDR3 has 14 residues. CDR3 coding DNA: TGCAGTGCTACCCCGGCGGGGGGCTGGACTGAAGCTTTCTTT. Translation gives CSATPAGGWTEAFF.

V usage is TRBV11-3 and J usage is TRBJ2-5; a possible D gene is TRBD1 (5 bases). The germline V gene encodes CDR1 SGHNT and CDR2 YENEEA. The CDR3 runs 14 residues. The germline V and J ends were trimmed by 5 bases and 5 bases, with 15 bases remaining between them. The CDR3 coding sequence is TGTGCCAGCAGCCGGATCAGGGTGGGTGAGACCCAGTACTTC. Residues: CASSRIRVGETQYF.

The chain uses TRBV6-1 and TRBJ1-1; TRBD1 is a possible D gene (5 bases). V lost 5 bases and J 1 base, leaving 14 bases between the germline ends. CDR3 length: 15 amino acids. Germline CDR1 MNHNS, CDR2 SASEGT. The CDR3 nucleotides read TGTGCCAGCAGTTTCCGCGCCACAGGGAACACTGAAGCTTTCTTT. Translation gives CASSFRATGNTEAFF.

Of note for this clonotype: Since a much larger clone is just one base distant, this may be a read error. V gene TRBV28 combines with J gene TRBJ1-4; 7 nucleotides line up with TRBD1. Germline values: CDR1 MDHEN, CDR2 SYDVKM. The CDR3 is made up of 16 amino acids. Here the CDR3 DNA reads TGTGCCAGCAGTCCGGGACAGTTGGCTGGTAATGGAAAACTGTTTTTT. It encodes CASSPGQLAGNGKLFF.

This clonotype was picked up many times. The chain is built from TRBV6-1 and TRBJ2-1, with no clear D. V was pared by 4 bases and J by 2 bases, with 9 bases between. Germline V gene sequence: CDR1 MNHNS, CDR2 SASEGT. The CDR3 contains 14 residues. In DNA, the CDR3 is TGTGCCAGCAGTGGGATGGGCCCCTACAATGAGCAGTTCTTC. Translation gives CASSGMGPYNEQFF.

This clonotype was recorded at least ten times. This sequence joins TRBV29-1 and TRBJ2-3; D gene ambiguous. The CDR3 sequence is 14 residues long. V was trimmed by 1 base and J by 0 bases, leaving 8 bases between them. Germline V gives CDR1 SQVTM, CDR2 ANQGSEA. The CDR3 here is CSVEASPSTDTQYF. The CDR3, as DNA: TGCAGCGTTGAAGCCAGTCCAAGCACAGATACGCAGTATTTT.

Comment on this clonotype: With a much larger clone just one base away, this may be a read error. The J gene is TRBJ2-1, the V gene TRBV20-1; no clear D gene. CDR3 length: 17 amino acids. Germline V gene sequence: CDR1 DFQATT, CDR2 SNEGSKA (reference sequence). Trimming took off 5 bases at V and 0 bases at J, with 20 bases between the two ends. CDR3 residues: CSALPSGGPYSYNEQFF. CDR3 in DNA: TGCAGTGCTCTACCCTCTGGCGGACCATACTCCTACAATGAGCAGTTCTTC.

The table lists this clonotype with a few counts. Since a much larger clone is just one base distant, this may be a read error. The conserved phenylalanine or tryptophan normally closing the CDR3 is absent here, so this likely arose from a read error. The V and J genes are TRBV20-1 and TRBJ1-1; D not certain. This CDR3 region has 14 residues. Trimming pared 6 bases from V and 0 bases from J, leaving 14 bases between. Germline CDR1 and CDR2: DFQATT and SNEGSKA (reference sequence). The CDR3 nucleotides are TGCAGTGCCTCGGGTCAGAGAATGAACACTGAAGCTTTCCTT. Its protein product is CSASGQRMNTEAFL.

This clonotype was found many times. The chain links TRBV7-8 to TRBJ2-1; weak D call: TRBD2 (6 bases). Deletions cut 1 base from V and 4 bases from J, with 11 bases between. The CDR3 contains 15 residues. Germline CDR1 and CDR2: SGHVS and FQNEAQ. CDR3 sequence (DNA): TGTGCCAGCAGCTTAGAACTAGCCCGTTACAATGAGCAGTTCTTC. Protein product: CASSLELARYNEQFF.

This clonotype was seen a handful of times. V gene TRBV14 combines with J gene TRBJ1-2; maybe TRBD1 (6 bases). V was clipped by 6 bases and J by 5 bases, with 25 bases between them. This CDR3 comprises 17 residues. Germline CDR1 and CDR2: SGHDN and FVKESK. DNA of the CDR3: TGTGCCAGCAGGCCAGGGGCCTCGATAAGGAGTGATTATGGCTACACCTTC. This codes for CASRPGASIRSDYGYTF.

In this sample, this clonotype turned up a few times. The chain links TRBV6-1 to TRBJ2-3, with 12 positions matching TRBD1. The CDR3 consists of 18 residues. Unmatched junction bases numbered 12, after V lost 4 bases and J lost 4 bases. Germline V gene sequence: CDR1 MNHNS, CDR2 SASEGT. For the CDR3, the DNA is TGTGCCAGCAGTGTCCCAGAAGCCCGGGACAGGGGGCCAGATACGCAGTATTTT. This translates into CASSVPEARDRGPDTQYF.

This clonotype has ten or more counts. The CDR3 loop is CASSIAVSNTEAFF. The CDR3 nucleotides read TGTGCCAGTAGTATCGCGGTTTCGAACACTGAAGCTTTCTTT. The chain joins TRBV19 to TRBJ1-1; D gene unclear. Trimming left V 3 bases short and J 1 base short, with 9 bases between. The germline V gene has CDR1 LNHDA and CDR2 SQIVND (reference sequence). This CDR3 has 14 amino acids. Full variable domain (rest looked up from reference TRBV19 and TRBJ1-1): DGGITQSPKYLFRKEGQNVTLSCEQNLNHDAMYWYRQDPGQGLRLIYYSQIVNDFQKGDIAEGYSVSREKKESFPLTVTSAQKNPTAFYLCASSIAVSNTEAFFGQGTRLTVV.

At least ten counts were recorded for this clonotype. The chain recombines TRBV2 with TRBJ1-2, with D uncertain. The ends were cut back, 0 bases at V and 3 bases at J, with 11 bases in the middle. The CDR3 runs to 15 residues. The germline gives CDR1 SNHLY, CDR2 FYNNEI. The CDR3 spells CASSEAGTAYYGYTF. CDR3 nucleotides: TGTGCCAGCAGTGAAGCCGGCACCGCCTACTATGGCTACACCTTC.

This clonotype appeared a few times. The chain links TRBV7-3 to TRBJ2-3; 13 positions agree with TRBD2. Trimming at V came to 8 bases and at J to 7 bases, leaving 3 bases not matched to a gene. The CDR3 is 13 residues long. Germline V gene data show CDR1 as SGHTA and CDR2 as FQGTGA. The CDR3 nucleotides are TGTGCCAGCGGGACTAGCGGGACGAATACGCAGTATTTT. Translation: CASGTSGTNTQYF.